This entry lists 9 T cell receptor beta chains sequenced from one sample in a study of shared clonotypes between healthy human individuals. Measured with immunoSEQ multiplex PCR; TCRdb has only the in-frame clones, and not every one. The repertoire holds fewer than 1.6 million clones, with 98% as singletons. The source material was naive CD4+ T cells sorted from blood. Subset denoted: CD45RA+ positively selected. These receptors came from a man aged 25 to 40 in good health.

This CDR3 is CASSSRQGRLTEAFF. CDR3 coding DNA: TGCGCCAGCAGCTCAAGACAGGGTCGCTTAACTGAAGCTTTCTTT. This rearrangement joins TRBV5-1 to TRBJ1-1, with 7 bases identical to TRBD1. Germline trimming cut 3 bases from V and 5 bases from J; bases unmatched to any gene: 10. This CDR3 spans 15 amino acids. Germline CDR1 is SGHRS and CDR2 is YFSETQ.

The rearrangement joins TRBV7-3 to TRBJ2-1; D might be TRBD2 (6 bases). Germline V gives CDR1 SGHTA, CDR2 FQGTGA. The germline V and J ends were trimmed by 1 base and 10 bases, with 8 bases remaining between them. This CDR3 is 12 amino acids long. The CDR3 spells CASSLMAGEQFF. The CDR3 DNA reads TGTGCCAGCAGCTTAATGGCGGGAGAGCAGTTCTTC.

The V call is TRBV5-1, the J call TRBJ2-5; possibly TRBD1 for D (6 bases). Germline loops: CDR1 SGHRS, CDR2 YFSETQ. This CDR3 is built from 14 residues. V lost 7 bases to trimming and J lost 5 bases, with 18 bases between them. The DNA for the CDR3 is TGCGCCAGCGTCTCCGGGACACCAATGGAGACCCAGTACTTC. This codes for CASVSGTPMETQYF.

Concerning this clone itself: Different DNA sequences within this sample yield the same CDR3. The chain is built from TRBV7-2 and TRBJ2-4; D uncertain. The CDR3 totals 14 residues. Trimming took off 1 base at V and 0 bases at J, with 4 bases between the two ends. Germline values: CDR1 SGHTA, CDR2 FQGNSA. CDR3 loop: CASSLGLAKNIQYF. As DNA, the CDR3 is TGTGCCAGCAGCTTAGGACTAGCCAAAAACATTCAGTACTTC.

This chain connects TRBV28 to TRBJ1-5; a possible D gene is TRBD1 (6 bases). Germline CDR1 and CDR2: MDHEN and SYDVKM. The CDR3 sequence is 14 residues long. With 6 bases removed from V and 0 bases from J, the gap between germline ends came to 9 bases. The CDR3 nucleotides are TGTGCCAGCAGGGAGGGGGTTAGCAATCAGCCCCAGCATTTT. This translates into CASREGVSNQPQHF.

The CDR3: CASSVTGTANYGYTF. The CDR3 DNA reads as TGTGCCAGCAGTGTAACCGGGACAGCTAACTATGGCTACACCTTC. The J gene is TRBJ1-2, the V gene TRBV6-6, with 7 positions matching TRBD1. The germline V gene encodes CDR1 MNHNY and CDR2 SVGAGI (reference sequence). This CDR3 is built from 15 residues. Trimming removed 5 bases from V and 0 bases from J; junction bases left unmatched: 6.

The chain is built from TRBV6-6 and TRBJ2-5, with 7 positions matching TRBD2. Per the germline V gene, CDR1 is MNHNY and CDR2 is SVGAGI (reference sequence). The trim removed 7 bases at V and 1 base at J, leaving 3 bases unmatched. This CDR3 is 13 amino acids long. CDR3 sequence: CASITSVQETQYF. CDR3 in DNA: TGTGCCAGCATTACTAGCGTCCAAGAGACCCAGTACTTC.

V gene TRBV28 combines with J gene TRBJ2-1; D assignment may be TRBD1 or TRBD2 (5 bases each). V was shortened by 8 bases and J by 6 bases, with 17 bases between the two germline ends. The CDR3 spans 14 residues. From germline, CDR1 is MDHEN and CDR2 SYDVKM. DNA for the CDR3: TGTGCCAGCGGGATTTCAGGGAGTGTCAATGAGCAGTTCTTC. Translating it yields CASGISGSVNEQFF.

The chain uses TRBV7-2 and TRBJ2-3; 13 bases align to TRBD2. This CDR3 has 16 amino acids. With 5 bases clipped from V and 3 bases from J, the junction kept 5 bases outside the gene matches. Germline V CDR1 and CDR2: SGHTA, FQGNSA. The CDR3: CASSGRLAGGTDTQYF. The DNA for the CDR3 is TGTGCCAGCAGCGGACGACTAGCGGGAGGAACAGATACGCAGTATTTT.